The present TCR beta chain was sequenced within a study of blood T cell repertoires in COVID-19 (dated by TCRdb to 2018 to 2021). At the level of the whole study: Samples from collaborators originated in the United States, Italy and Spain and spanned both the acute and convalescent phases of COVID-19. The prospective study material was composed of cDNA or gDNA derived from T cells, B-cell-depleted T cells, or PBMCs. Subjects who had been exposed to COVID-19, were actively infected with it, or had recovered from it provided the deeply sampled blood TCRbeta repertoires that made up the dataset. The repertoires were made available in a free public database intended to serve as a resource for research on the immune response to SARS-CoV-2. The samples were drawn from two sources: the first 160 participants of the ongoing ImmuneRACE study, and over 950 subjects contributed by 6 global collaborators. Sample metadata almost always included a de-identified subject ID, COVID-19 status, age in years and sex. HLA class I and class II types, where available, came from metadata supplied by the sample provider rather than from assay-based typing. Overall study outcomes, separate from this receptor: The quantity of clinical and demographic metadata differed by source and by participant and was supplied without curation.

Note on this clone: This clone's antigen is unknown. No clone much larger than this one lies a single base away; base qualities are absent.

TCRbeta CDR3 regions were amplified from genomic DNA using the immunoSEQ Assay, a bias-controlled multiplex PCR. In the authors' own workflow: Nucleated cell counts per sample were estimated from amplification of reference gene primers within the assay. Sequence reads were collapsed and filtered to measure the absolute abundance of every unique TCRbeta CDR3 rearrangement. For each sample, productive Simpson clonality was calculated as the square root of Simpson's diversity index across productive rearrangements. TCRdb holds this immuneACCESS table with in-frame rearrangements only. Some clones are missing; in checked studies, unresolved V genes explain under half, and the rest has no known cause. For V, J and clone size, that table is used; D and trimming come from the DNA. The sample yields approximately 170,000 clones; approximately 80% were counted once. Of the sample, around 8% falls within the top ten clones.

One collaborating source in Seattle enrolled patients during active infection and followed them longitudinally through the course of disease. Collaborating institutions collected whole blood in K2EDTA tubes following their own protocols. Collaborator samples were shipped for TCRbeta analysis as frozen whole blood, isolated PBMCs, or DNA extracted from either sample type. The junction carries 10 bases between V and J, which are trimmed by 4 bases and 3 bases respectively. Via the germline V gene (reference sequence), CDR1 is MNHEY and CDR2 SMNVEV. The CDR3, from cysteine to phenylalanine, totals 14 residues. Only the CDR3 DNA stays, 42 bases, in frame from base 1.

The sequence came from a woman aged 80 or over with COVID-19, enrolled during active disease. Sequencing was carried out using peripheral blood. The chain is encoded by TRBV27 joined to TRBJ1-3; the D gene assignment is ambiguous. The nucleotide sequence is TGTGCCAGCAGTTCTTTCGGGAGTGGAAACACCATATATTTT. Translated, this is CASSSFGSGNTIYF.